Below are 21 T cell receptor beta chains sequenced from a single sample in a study of blood T cell repertoires in COVID-19. Assay: immunoSEQ multiplex PCR; the TCRdb copy retains only in-frame clones and omits some. The table has about 210,000 clones, less than 90% seen once. The material sequenced was peripheral blood. The receptors shown here come from a woman of 80 years or more with COVID-19, enrolled during active disease.

This chain connects TRBV7-9 to TRBJ1-1; maybe TRBD1 (6 bases). CDR3 size: 15 residues. Looked up from germline, CDR1 is SEHNR and CDR2 is FQNEAQ (reference sequence). Trimming left V 4 bases short and J 2 bases short, with 14 bases between. CDR3 sequence: CASSSNRALNTEAFF. The CDR3, as DNA: TGTGCCAGCAGCTCTAACAGGGCTTTAAACACTGAAGCTTTCTTT.

This chain connects TRBV6-5 to TRBJ2-5, with 9 positions matching TRBD2. V lost 9 bases to trimming and J lost 4 bases; unmatched junction nucleotides: 6. The length of the CDR3 is 13 residues. CDR1 is MNHEY, CDR2 SVGAGI, per germline. For the CDR3, the DNA is TGTGCCAGTAGCGGGGGCTCCGGAGAGACCCAGTACTTC. Residues: CASSGGSGETQYF.

J is TRBJ2-3 and V is TRBV21-1; the table's D call of TRBD2 was not tested on the DNA. TRBV21-1 corresponds to a pseudogene. This CDR3 spans 23 amino acids. This chain's CDR3 is CASSLKTLAGESSTSPSTDTQYF. The DNA of the CDR3 is TGTGCCAGCAGCCTTAAAACCCTAGCGGGGGAGTCGAGTACTTCTCCTAGCACAGATACGCAGTATTTT.

This sequence joins TRBV28 and TRBJ1-1; possibly TRBD1 for D (6 bases). In germline, CDR1 is MDHEN, CDR2 SYDVKM. The CDR3 length is 16 residues. V was trimmed by 5 bases and J by 7 bases, leaving 23 bases between them. The CDR3: CASSPAGAGVDFEAFF. The CDR3 DNA reads as TGTGCCAGCAGTCCTGCGGGGGCGGGGGTCGATTTTGAAGCTTTCTTT. Looking up the rest from reference TRBV28 and TRBJ1-1 gives the full variable domain: DVKVTQSSRYLVKRTGEKVFLECVQDMDHENMFWYRQDPGLGLRLIYFSYDVKMKEKGDIPEGYSVSREKKERFSLILESASTNQTSMYLCASSPAGAGVDFEAFFGQGTRLTVV.

V is TRBV30 and J is TRBJ2-1; 12 bases match TRBD2. The junction had 8 bases not matched to a gene; V was cut back by 4 bases and J by 7 bases. The CDR3 is made up of 15 amino acids. The V gene's germline CDR1 is GTSNPN and CDR2 SVGIG (reference sequence). The chain's CDR3 is CAWTLLAGGPNEQFF. For the CDR3, the DNA is TGTGCCTGGACCCTTCTAGCGGGGGGGCCTAATGAGCAGTTCTTC.

The chain uses TRBV18 and TRBJ2-2; D is unclear. V was cut by 3 bases and J by 6 bases, with 8 bases left in between. This CDR3 region has 13 residues. Germline V CDR1 and CDR2: KGHSH, LQKENI. The CDR3 sequence: CASSPTAAGELFF. The CDR3 bases are TGTGCCAGCTCACCTACCGCGGCCGGGGAGCTGTTTTTT.

CDR3 bases: TGTGCCAGCAGTTCGTCGACAGGGGGCACGGGTGCAGGCAATCAGCCCCAGCATTTT. This codes for CASSSSTGGTGAGNQPQHF. This chain uses TRBV28 with TRBJ1-5, with 10 nucleotides matching TRBD1. This CDR3 has 19 residues. With V trimmed by 4 bases and J by 2 bases, 14 bases remained unmatched. Germline lookup yields CDR1 MDHEN and CDR2 SYDVKM.

The genes are TRBV14 and TRBJ2-7; the D gene is possibly TRBD2 (5 bases). V shed 1 base and J shed 9 bases, with 13 bases lying between them. The CDR3 totals 13 residues. Germline V gene lookup returns CDR1 SGHDN and CDR2 FVKESK. The CDR3 DNA sequence: TGTGCCAGCAGCCAAGGGACTTGGATAAGGCAGTACTTC. It encodes CASSQGTWIRQYF.

The chain uses TRBV19 and TRBJ2-1, with 8 bases matching TRBD1. CDR1 and CDR2 from the germline V gene are LNHDA and SQIVND (reference sequence). The trim removed 1 base at V and 1 base at J, leaving 6 bases unmatched. CDR3 length equals 17 residues. The CDR3 region is CASSIVGRQGSYNEQFF. The CDR3 DNA reads as TGTGCCAGTAGTATAGTCGGCCGACAGGGGTCCTACAATGAGCAGTTCTTC. Combining the CDR3 with reference TRBV19 and TRBJ2-1 gives the whole variable domain DGGITQSPKYLFRKEGQNVTLSCEQNLNHDAMYWYRQDPGQGLRLIYYSQIVNDFQKGDIAEGYSVSREKKESFPLTVTSAQKNPTAFYLCASSIVGRQGSYNEQFFGPGTRLTVL.

The rearrangement uses TRBV18 and TRBJ2-6, with a tentative D call TRBD2 (6 bases). This CDR3 is built from 19 residues. Per germline, CDR1 KGHSH and CDR2 LQKENI. V was trimmed by 2 bases and J by 0 bases, leaving 17 bases between them. CDR3 DNA: TGTGCCAGCTCACCATTTGTCCCGGGACTGTTCTCTGGGGCCAACGTCCTGACTTTC. Translation: CASSPFVPGLFSGANVLTF.

V gene TRBV5-5 combines with J gene TRBJ1-6; D not resolved. V lost 2 bases to trimming and J lost 9 bases, with 15 bases between them. The CDR3 has 15 amino acids. Germline lookup yields CDR1 SGHKS and CDR2 YYEKEE (reference sequence). DNA of the CDR3: TGTGCCAGCAGCTTCCAAAGTGAGATCTTTTCACCCCTCCACTTT. This codes for CASSFQSEIFSPLHF. The variable domain in full, completed from reference TRBV5-5 and TRBJ1-6, reads DAGVTQSPTHLIKTRGQQVTLRCSPISGHKSVSWYQQVLGQGPQFIFQYYEKEERGRGNFPDRFSARQFPNYSSELNVNALLLGDSALYLCASSFQSEIFSPLHFGNGTRLTVT.

The chain carries TRBV10-2 and TRBJ1-2; D perhaps matches TRBD1 (5 bases). Germline V CDR1 and CDR2: WSHSY, SAAADI. The V and J ends lost 6 bases and 8 bases respectively, with 16 bases between them. The CDR3 runs 13 residues. This CDR3 reads CASSRDSLGGYTF. CDR3 bases: TGCGCCAGCAGCCGAGACAGCCTCGGGGGCTACACCTTC.

The chain joins TRBV2 to TRBJ1-5, with D possibly being TRBD1 (5 bases). The V gene lost 4 bases and the J gene lost 1 base, with 8 bases spanning the gap. Germline CDR1 and CDR2: SNHLY and FYNNEI. This CDR3 has 14 residues. Here the CDR3 DNA reads TGTGCCAGCAGTGGGGGGGGAAGCAATCAGCCCCAGCATTTT. Translated, it gives CASSGGGSNQPQHF.

This chain connects TRBV24-1 to TRBJ1-5, with a possible D match to TRBD1 (6 bases). Trimming cost V 4 bases and J 9 bases, with 15 bases left between them. This CDR3 contains 14 residues. Germline V gives CDR1 KGHDR, CDR2 SFDVKD. CDR3 coding DNA: TGTGCCACCAGTGACGGACAGACCCTGGGGCCCCAGCATTTT. This gives the protein CATSDGQTLGPQHF.

This chain uses TRBV7-2 with TRBJ2-7, with TRBD2 identical over 10 bases. The CDR3 is 15 residues long. After removal of 7 bases from V and 2 bases from J, the junction contained 8 bases not matched to a gene. Germline V gene data show CDR1 as SGHTA and CDR2 as FQGNSA. CDR3 sequence: CASKPPSGGTYEQYF. The CDR3 nucleotides are TGTGCCAGCAAACCTCCTAGCGGGGGAACCTACGAGCAGTACTTC.

The chain links TRBV7-2 to TRBJ2-7; 15 positions match TRBD2. Per the germline V gene, CDR1 is SGHTA and CDR2 is FQGNSA. The J segment lost 0 bases and the V segment lost 5 bases, leaving 5 bases of the junction unmatched. The CDR3 covers 17 residues. CDR3 DNA: TGTGCCAGCAGCACCGGACTAGCGGGGGGGGTCTCCTACGAGCAGTACTTC. Encoded protein: CASSTGLAGGVSYEQYF. The variable domain in full, completed from reference TRBV7-2 and TRBJ2-7, reads GAGVSQSPSNKVTEKGKDVELRCDPISGHTALYWYRQSLGQGLEFLIYFQGNSAPDKSGLPSDRFSAERTGGSVSTLTIQRTQQEDSAVYLCASSTGLAGGVSYEQYFGPGTRLTVT.

The rearrangement joins TRBV7-8 to TRBJ2-5; possibly TRBD1 for D (6 bases). Looked up from germline, CDR1 is SGHVS and CDR2 is FQNEAQ. With 1 base removed from V and 2 bases from J, the gap between germline ends came to 11 bases. The CDR3 is made up of 15 amino acids. This CDR3 is CASSLGGTLQETQYF. DNA of the CDR3: TGTGCCAGCAGCTTAGGTGGGACATTACAAGAGACCCAGTACTTC.

The V call is TRBV5-6, the J call TRBJ1-1, with D unclear. V gave up 0 bases and J gave up 3 bases, with 3 bases separating them. Germline CDR1 reads SGHDT; CDR2 reads YYEEEE. The CDR3 spans 12 residues. This chain's CDR3 is CASSLAYTEAFF. The CDR3, as DNA: TGTGCCAGCAGCTTGGCTTACACTGAAGCTTTCTTT.

This clone was counted only a few times. This rearrangement joins TRBV7-2 to TRBJ2-1; TRBD2 might be the D (6 bases). Germline CDR1 reads SGHTA; CDR2 reads FQGNSA. V lost 5 bases, J lost 6 bases, and 17 bases lay in between. The CDR3 runs to 15 residues. This CDR3 reads CASSPSGGAFNEQFF. In DNA, the CDR3 is TGTGCCAGCAGCCCCTCTGGCGGGGCCTTCAATGAGCAGTTCTTC.

This chain connects TRBV19 to TRBJ1-2; no clear D gene. CDR3 size: 14 residues. The germline V gene encodes CDR1 LNHDA and CDR2 SQIVND (reference sequence). V lost 7 bases and J 3 bases, leaving 15 bases between the germline ends. CDR3 bases: TGTGCCAGTACCCATATCGGGGAGCACTATGGCTACACCTTC. Translated: CASTHIGEHYGYTF.

V usage is TRBV7-2 and J usage is TRBJ1-2, with 9 bases aligning to TRBD1. The V and J ends lost 1 base and 8 bases, in that order; junction bases with no gene match: 14. CDR1 and CDR2 from the germline V gene are SGHTA and FQGNSA. This CDR3 has 17 amino acids. CDR3 residues: CASSLGTGEIIGKGYTF. CDR3 bases: TGTGCCAGCAGCTTAGGGACAGGGGAGATTATAGGGAAAGGCTACACCTTC.